The 11 T cell receptor beta chains listed next were all sequenced from one sample in a study of blood T cell repertoires in COVID-19. The data were produced by immunoSEQ multiplex PCR, yet TCRdb's version contains in-frame clones alone and is incomplete. The table has roughly 330,000 clones, about 90% seen once; the top ten hold about 5%. The source material was PBMCs or T cells enriched from blood (not recorded which). The receptors derive from a man aged 25 to 45 who had recovered from COVID-19.

V is TRBV5-6 and J is TRBJ1-4, with 8 bases fitting TRBD1. The CDR3 spans 14 residues. J lost 10 bases, V lost 2 bases, and 7 bases had no gene match. Germline V lookup: CDR1 SGHDT, CDR2 YYEEEE. The CDR3 loop reads CASSLQGGYGKLFF. CDR3 in DNA: TGTGCCAGCAGCTTACAGGGGGGGTATGGAAAACTGTTTTTT.

V and J are TRBV30 and TRBJ2-5, with a weak D call TRBD2 (5 bases). The length of the CDR3 is 14 residues. Trimming shortened V by 0 bases and J by 1 base, and 9 bases separated the two germline ends. Germline CDR1 is GTSNPN and CDR2 is SVGIG (reference sequence). CDR3 in DNA: TGTGCCTGGAGTGTACACGGGGTCCAAGAGACCCAGTACTTC. Its translation is CAWSVHGVQETQYF. The whole variable domain, filled in from reference TRBV30 and TRBJ2-5, reads SQTIHQWPATLVQPVGSPLSLECTVEGTSNPNLYWYRQAAGRGLQLLFYSVGIGQISSEVPQNLSASRPQDRQFILSSKKLLLSDSGFYLCAWSVHGVQETQYFGPGTRLLVL.

As regards this clone: The identical CDR3 is also encoded by other nucleotide sequences in the sample. The chain uses TRBV5-1 and TRBJ1-6, with 8 nucleotides matching TRBD1. The CDR3 is 15 amino acids. With V trimmed by 3 bases and J by 5 bases, 4 bases remained unmatched. The germline CDR1 and CDR2 sequences are SGHRS and YFSETQ. CDR3 nucleotide sequence: TGCGCCAGCAGCTCACAGGGGGGTGATAATTCACCCCTCCACTTT. It is translated as CASSSQGGDNSPLHF.

This chain joins TRBV9 and TRBJ1-1, with D possibly TRBD1 on 5 matching bases. V dropped 3 bases and J dropped 4 bases, with 19 bases sitting between them. This CDR3 is built from 16 residues. Looked up from germline, CDR1 is SGDLS and CDR2 is YYNGEE. The CDR3 region is CASSAGGRGAGTEAFF. CDR3 DNA sequence: TGTGCCAGCAGCGCGGGGGGGAGGGGCGCGGGCACTGAAGCTTTCTTT.

The gene calls are TRBV3-1 (or the pseudogene TRBV3-2) and TRBJ2-3; possible D gene TRBD1, 5 bases. CDR1 LGHDT and CDR2 YNNKEL come from the germline V gene (reference sequence). Trimming removed 3 bases from V and 0 bases from J, with 10 bases in between. The CDR3 has 15 residues. Here the CDR3 DNA reads TGTGCCAGCAGCCAGATGACAGTTAGCACAGATACGCAGTATTTT. Its translation is CASSQMTVSTDTQYF.

The DNA for the CDR3 is TGTGCCAGCAGTGTTGGGACAGAATACAATGAGCAGTTCTTC. Protein product: CASSVGTEYNEQFF. The chain is built from TRBV6-4 and TRBJ2-1; 7 positions agree with TRBD1. The CDR3 sequence is 14 residues long. The trim removed 4 bases at V and 4 bases at J, leaving 4 bases unmatched. Germline CDR1 is MRHNA and CDR2 is SNTAGT.

This rearrangement joins TRBV30 to TRBJ1-5, with 9 bases matching TRBD1. The CDR3 extends over 18 amino acids. CDR1 is GTSNPN and CDR2 is SVGIG in the germline V gene (reference sequence). V shed 0 bases and J 6 bases; nucleotides not matched to a gene: 15. CDR3 sequence: CAWSVHLSGQGLGQPQHF. The CDR3 region has the DNA TGTGCCTGGAGTGTGCATCTATCGGGACAGGGCCTCGGTCAGCCCCAGCATTTT.

This chain joins TRBV21-1 and TRBJ1-5. TRBV21-1 is designated a pseudogene. The CDR3 has 16 amino acids. CDR3 DNA: TGTGCCAGCAGCAAAGGGAGCGGAAAATTGCATCAGCCCCAGCATTTT. Protein: CASSKGSGKLHQPQHF.

The chain employs TRBV2 and TRBJ2-7; 7 bases map to TRBD2. After removal of 6 bases from V and 2 bases from J, the junction contained 4 bases not matched to a gene. The CDR3 has 13 amino acids. From germline, CDR1 is SNHLY and CDR2 FYNNEI. CDR3 coding DNA: TGTGCCAGCAGGCGGCGGGAGACCTACGAGCAGTACTTC. As protein: CASRRRETYEQYF.

V and J are TRBV28 and TRBJ1-3, with 8 nucleotides matching TRBD1. This CDR3 has 15 residues. V trimming: 3 bases; J trimming: 2 bases; junction bases outside the gene matches: 3. Looked up from germline, CDR1 is MDHEN and CDR2 is SYDVKM. CDR3 in amino acids: CASSFTTGAGNTIYF. CDR3 nucleotides: TGTGCCAGCAGTTTCACGACAGGGGCTGGAAACACCATATATTTT.

The chain carries TRBV3-1 (or the pseudogene TRBV3-2) and TRBJ2-5; D unclear. The CDR3 is 13 amino acids. V was shortened by 0 bases and J by 8 bases, with 10 bases between the two germline ends. CDR1 LGHDT and CDR2 YNNKEL come from the germline V gene (reference sequence). The DNA of the CDR3 is TGTGCCAGCAGCCAAGATATCTCTTCTACCCAGTACTTC. It encodes CASSQDISSTQYF.